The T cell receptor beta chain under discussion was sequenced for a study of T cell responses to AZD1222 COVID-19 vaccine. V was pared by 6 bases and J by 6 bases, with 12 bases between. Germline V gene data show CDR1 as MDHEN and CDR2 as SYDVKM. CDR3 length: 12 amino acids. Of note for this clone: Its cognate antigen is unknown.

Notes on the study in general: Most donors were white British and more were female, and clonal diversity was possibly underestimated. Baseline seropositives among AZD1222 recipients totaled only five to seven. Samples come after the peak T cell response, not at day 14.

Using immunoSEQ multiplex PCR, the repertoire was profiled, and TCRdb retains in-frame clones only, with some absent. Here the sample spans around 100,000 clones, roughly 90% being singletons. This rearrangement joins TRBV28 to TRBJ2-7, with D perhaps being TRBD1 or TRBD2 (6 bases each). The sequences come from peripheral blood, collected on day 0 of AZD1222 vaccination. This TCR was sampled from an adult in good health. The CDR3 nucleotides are TGTGCCAGCAGAGGGGGGACCAGCGAGCAGTACTTC. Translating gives CASRGGTSEQYF.